These T cell receptor beta chains were read from a single sample in a study of human T cells and chemical hapten exposure. Using its own MiXCR run on the RACE reads, TCRdb lists one record per CDR3 protein. The table includes over 300,000 distinct CDR3 sequences, around 5.5% detected once. The sample was whole blood, taken in connection with sensitization to the hapten diphenylcyclopropenone (DPC). Receptors were obtained from a woman aged 45-59 years with alopecia areata. Some clones in this sample may be carry-over from other donors' samples. CDR3s include the opening cysteine and the closing phenylalanine or tryptophan. A D gene is named only where the DNA matches it firmly. Size values are once, few and many counts, or a class for expanded clones, and some rows have none.

abundance	d_gene	v_gene	j_gene	CDR3aa	CDR3nt
few	-	TRBV27	TRBJ2-7	CASSLFYPETSYEQYF	TGTGCCAGCAGTTTATTCTACCCGGAGACCTCCTACGAGCAGTACTTC
few	TRBD1	TRBV3-1	TRBJ1-6	CASSSQPGQGNSPLHF	TGTGCCAGCAGCTCCCAACCGGGACAGGGGAATTCACCCCTCCACTTT
many	-	TRBV5-1	TRBJ1-1	CASSVGQSNTEAFF	TGCGCCAGCAGCGTAGGACAGTCGAACACTGAAGCTTTCTTT
few	-	TRBV14	TRBJ2-5	CASSRDLSQETQYF	TGTGCCAGCAGCAGGGACTTGTCCCAAGAGACCCAGTACTTC
many	-	TRBV15	TRBJ2-5	CATSREGGKETQYF	TGTGCCACCAGCAGAGAGGGCGGGAAGGAGACCCAGTACTTC
many	-	TRBV28	TRBJ1-6	CASRVGASYNSPLHF	TGTGCCAGCAGGGTAGGAGCTTCCTATAATTCACCCCTCCACTTT
few	TRBD1	TRBV5-1	TRBJ1-5	CASSLEAGGSQPQHF	TGCGCCAGCAGCTTGGAAGCAGGGGGTAGTCAGCCCCAGCATTTT
-	-	TRBV6-5	TRBJ1-1	CASRSPLRGTHTEAFF	TGTGCCAGCAGATCCCCCTTAAGAGGGACCCACACTGAAGCTTTCTTT
few	TRBD1	TRBV6-1	TRBJ1-4	CASSGGQGVMEEKLFF	TGTGCCAGCAGTGGCGGACAGGGAGTGATGGAGGAAAAACTGTTTTTT
few	-	TRBV30	TRBJ2-7	CACSKVAVFYEQYF	TGTGCCTGCTCAAAGGTAGCGGTTTTCTACGAGCAGTACTTC
many	-	TRBV6-2/TRBV6-3	TRBJ1-5	CASSPGNQPQHF	TGTGCCAGCAGTCCAGGGAATCAGCCCCAGCATTTT
few	-	TRBV20-1	TRBJ2-3	CSARQLDSTDTQYF	TGCAGTGCTAGGCAGCTAGATAGCACAGATACGCAGTATTTT
-	TRBD1	TRBV20-1	TRBJ1-1	CSAEGQLDYTEAFF	TGCAGTGCTGAGGGACAGTTAGATTACACTGAAGCTTTCTTT
many	-	TRBV6-6	TRBJ1-1	CASSLGFRGTEAFF	TGTGCCAGCAGTCTCGGTTTTCGGGGCACTGAAGCTTTCTTT
many	TRBD1	TRBV28	TRBJ2-1	CASSSPGQGYNEQFF	TGTGCCAGCAGTTCTCCGGGACAGGGGTACAATGAGCAGTTCTTC
many	-	TRBV7-2	TRBJ2-3	CASNPAGWGGDTQYF	TGTGCCAGCAACCCAGCGGGTTGGGGAGGAGATACGCAGTATTTT
many	-	TRBV7-2	TRBJ2-2	CASSQGGAGELFF	TGTGCCAGCAGTCAGGGGGGAGCCGGGGAGCTGTTTTTT
many	TRBD2	TRBV12-3/TRBV12-4	TRBJ2-1	CASSPLGLAQHNEQFF	TGTGCCAGCAGTCCATTGGGACTAGCTCAACACAATGAGCAGTTCTTC
many	TRBD2	TRBV7-2	TRBJ2-3	CASSLDSSGVGTDTQYF	TGTGCCAGCAGCTTAGATTCTAGCGGGGTTGGCACAGATACGCAGTATTTT
few	TRBD2	TRBV6-1	TRBJ2-3	CASSDPERLAGRTDTQYF	TGTGCCAGCAGTGATCCCGAAAGACTAGCGGGGCGTACAGATACGCAGTATTTT
-	-	TRBV3-1	TRBJ1-2	CASSPQDRQFHGYTF	TGTGCCAGCAGCCCCCAGGACCGGCAATTCCATGGCTACACCTTC
once	-	TRBV19	TRBJ2-5	CASSSGTRRGETQYF	TGTGCCAGTAGTAGCGGGACCCGCCGGGGGGAGACCCAGTACTTC
few	-	TRBV12-3/TRBV12-4	TRBJ1-1	CASSPGTYGEAFF	TGTGCCAGCAGTCCAGGGACATACGGTGAAGCTTTCTTT
many	TRBD2	TRBV5-1	TRBJ2-3	CASSLSASGVGRTDTQYF	TGCGCCAGCAGCCTGTCTGCTAGCGGGGTCGGAAGGACAGATACGCAGTATTTT
many	TRBD2	TRBV2	TRBJ2-1	CASEASGRPEQFF	TGTGCCAGCGAGGCTAGCGGGCGCCCCGAGCAGTTCTTC
few	-	TRBV15	TRBJ2-7	CATSGLGSYEQYF	TGTGCCACCAGCGGACTGGGTTCCTACGAGCAGTACTTC
few	-	TRBV3-1	TRBJ1-5	CASSHSGDSNQPQHF	TGTGCCAGCAGCCATTCGGGCGATAGCAATCAGCCCCAGCATTTT
many	-	TRBV12-3/TRBV12-4	TRBJ1-1	CASSLWDMIRNTEAFF	TGTGCCAGCAGTTTATGGGATATGATCCGAAACACTGAAGCTTTCTTT
many	-	TRBV20-1	TRBJ2-5	CSATPGQQETQYF	TGCAGTGCTACCCCGGGGCAGCAAGAGACCCAGTACTTC
many	-	TRBV29-1	TRBJ2-6	CSVVGRFSGANVLTF	TGCAGCGTTGTCGGACGGTTCTCTGGGGCCAACGTCCTGACTTTC
many	TRBD1	TRBV5-4	TRBJ1-2	CASSKTGYDYGYTF	TGTGCCAGCAGCAAGACAGGGTACGACTATGGCTACACCTTC
many	TRBD1	TRBV4-3	TRBJ1-4	CASSLGTVASLNEKLFF	TGCGCCAGCAGTCTCGGGACAGTCGCTTCCCTAAATGAAAAACTGTTTTTT
many	-	TRBV7-9	TRBJ2-7	CASSLAGESYEQYF	TGTGCCAGCAGCTTAGCTGGGGAATCCTACGAGCAGTACTTC
few	-	TRBV4-1	TRBJ1-1	CASSQADGNTEAFF	TGCGCCAGCAGCCAGGCGGACGGGAACACTGAAGCTTTCTTT
few	TRBD1	TRBV12-3/TRBV12-4	TRBJ2-2	CASSLVTGGELRAGELFF	TGTGCCAGCAGTTTGGTCACAGGGGGCGAACTTCGTGCCGGGGAGCTGTTTTTT
-	TRBD1	TRBV2	TRBJ1-5	CASRSREGTGYQPQHF	TGTGCCAGCAGAAGTCGTGAGGGGACAGGGTATCAGCCCCAGCATTTT
many	TRBD1	TRBV5-1	TRBJ2-7	CASSLWTGGLYEQYF	TGCGCCAGCAGCCTATGGACAGGGGGCCTCTACGAGCAGTACTTC
-	-	TRBV3-1	TRBJ1-1	CASSQTPATEAFF	TGTGCCAGCAGCCAAACCCCGGCGACCGAAGCTTTCTTT
-	-	TRBV27	TRBJ2-2	CASGLPMNTGELSF	TGTGCCAGCGGCTTACCGATGAACACCGGGGAGCTGTCTTTT
-	-	TRBV29-1	TRBJ2-7	CSVDGGSLYEQYF	TGCAGCGTTGATGGAGGATCTCTCTACGAGCAGTACTTC
few	TRBD1	TRBV7-9	TRBJ1-5	CASSLGQGAIGNQPQHF	TGTGCCAGCAGCCTTGGACAGGGGGCGATTGGCAATCAGCCCCAGCATTTT
many	TRBD2	TRBV28	TRBJ2-7	CASSPPGLAGSEQYF	TGTGCCAGCAGTCCCCCGGGACTAGCGGGATCCGAGCAGTACTTC
-	-	TRBV27	TRBJ2-3	CASSFSRLSTDTQYF	TGTGCCAGCAGTTTTTCTAGACTGAGCACAGATACGCAGTATTTT
-	TRBD1	TRBV2	TRBJ1-4	CASSEDRGRDLKKLFF	TGTGCCAGCAGTGAGGACAGGGGGCGAGATTTGAAAAAACTGTTTTTT
-	-	TRBV24-1	TRBJ2-7	CATSENYEQYF	TGTGCCACCAGTGAAAACTACGAGCAGTACTTC
few	TRBD1	TRBV11-2	TRBJ2-2	CASSARTGTGELFF	TGTGCCAGCAGCGCCCGGACAGGAACCGGGGAGCTGTTTTTT
-	-	TRBV28	TRBJ1-5	CASSLQGSWGQPQHF	TGTGCCAGCAGTTTACAGGGGTCGTGGGGGCAGCCCCAGCATTTT
many	TRBD1	TRBV10-3	TRBJ1-4	CAISENPGQAEKLFF	TGTGCCATCAGTGAGAACCCCGGACAGGCCGAAAAACTGTTTTTT
few	-	TRBV19	TRBJ1-5	CASSIPGTGVNQPQHF	TGTGCCAGTAGTATCCCCGGGACGGGAGTCAATCAGCCCCAGCATTTT
few	TRBD1	TRBV7-2	TRBJ2-5	CASSAVDRALEETQYF	TGTGCCAGCAGCGCAGTGGACAGGGCCCTGGAGGAGACCCAGTACTTC